Listed below are T cell receptor beta chains from one sample, sequenced in a study of immune heterogeneity within non-small cell lung tumors. TCRdb re-derived calls from the multiplex PCR reads in MiXCR, one entry per CDR3 protein. In the table there are approximately 31,000 distinct CDR3 sequences, around 28% of which are singletons. The sequencing input was lung tumor tissue. Receptor source: a man aged 40-50 years with non-small cell lung cancer. CDR3s leave out the opening cysteine and the closing phenylalanine or tryptophan.

j_call v_call cdr3_aa
TRBJ1-3 TRBV7-9 ASSPRTAGFSGNTIY
TRBJ1-2 TRBV18 ASSPAYVDYGYT
TRBJ2-1 TRBV6-1 ASRAGTGTINEQF
TRBJ1-3 TRBV6-1 AGGTLGNTIY
TRBJ2-1 TRBV28 ASIPSTSRLPDEQF
TRBJ2-3 TRBV6-1 ASRYSSTDTQY
TRBJ2-1 TRBV5-1 ASQRGPTYNEQF
TRBJ1-1 TRBV28 ASSFLQGFI
TRBJ2-7 TRBV4-1 ASSQTSGSSSYEQY
TRBJ2-7 TRBV7-2 ASSLARQGNDEQY
TRBJ1-2 TRBV7-8 ASSLAFQGATYNYGYT
TRBJ2-4 TRBV19 ASSIGGSSAKNIQY
TRBJ2-7 TRBV5-1 ASSFPGAPGEQY
TRBJ1-6 TRBV20-1 SARGDPSSLSLH
TRBJ2-3 TRBV9 ASSAQGGTQY
TRBJ1-1 TRBV7-6 ASSRGGDVVTEAL
TRBJ2-3 TRBV4-2 ASSPGPPITDTQY
TRBJ1-3 TRBV19 ASSIYRGRGNTIY
TRBJ2-7 TRBV6-1 ASFQGAYEQY
TRBJ1-1 TRBV6-1 ASIGRSTANTEAF
TRBJ1-3 TRBV18 ASSQRQDHGNTIY
TRBJ1-3 TRBV6-1 ASSEGSFSGNTIY
TRBJ1-2 TRBV10-3 AISESGNSRSGYT
TRBJ2-5 TRBV7-7 ASSFQGVETQY
TRBJ1-5 TRBV15 ATSRDYVSNQPQH
TRBJ2-3 TRBV18 ASSRSSSTDTQY
TRBJ2-1 TRBV7-9 ASTRGQGSNEQF
TRBJ2-7 TRBV24-1 ATSEPTGYEQY
TRBJ2-7 TRBV2 ASSVTGISYEQY
TRBJ2-7 TRBV7-2 ASSLGISYERY
TRBJ1-1 TRBV19 ASSPGQLLNTEAF
TRBJ2-7 TRBV9 ASSAGGTRWEQY
TRBJ2-1 TRBV27 ASSDYIGTSGRKNEQF
TRBJ2-3 TRBV7-2 ASSSPGGDRHSTDTQY
TRBJ2-3 TRBV6-4 ASSAGPGTDTEY
TRBJ1-2 TRBV6-2/TRBV6-3 ASSSTRDRHYGYT
TRBJ1-1 TRBV9 ASTEAF
TRBJ2-1 TRBV7-2 ASSLSLAGDDNEQF
TRBJ2-5 TRBV7-8 ASSLTLQETQY
TRBJ2-1 TRBV10-3 AIKSGNEQF
TRBJ1-3 TRBV4-1 ASSPRNLVRRFDSGNTIY
TRBJ2-1 TRBV5-6 ASSLAGLGEQF
TRBJ2-7 TRBV11-2 ASSLGLIDEQY
TRBJ2-7 TRBV27 ASGTIGGVSLEQY
TRBJ2-5 TRBV19 ASSFRTQETQY